This T cell receptor beta chain was recovered during a study of PD-1 blockade in classical Hodgkin lymphoma. Study-level results: Whereas CD4+ TCR diversity had risen significantly by C4D1, CD8+ TCR diversity had not. Exclusion covered patients beginning nivolumab under 1 year post-ASCT. The baseline diversity of complete responders showed similarity to that of newly diagnosed patients.

Time point here: cycle 4 day 1 (C4D1), after six to seven weeks of nivolumab. Every patient relapsed after autologous stem cell transplantation, and brentuximab vedotin exposure varied. When best responses were assessed, they were complete response, partial response or progressive disease. Method: immunoSEQ multiplex PCR; TCRdb's copy keeps in-frame clones and lacks some. The sample consists of 85,000 to 90,000 clones, about nine tenths of them appearing once. This CDR3 region has 14 residues. Trimming shortened V by 4 bases and J by 4 bases, and 13 bases separated the two germline ends. The germline gives CDR1 MNHEY, CDR2 SVGAGI. For this clone: The antigen is not known.

This receptor was identified in a human donor with classical Hodgkin lymphoma. The starting material was peripheral blood mononuclear cells (PBMCs), obtained before the fourth cycle of nivolumab. The chain joins TRBV6-5 to TRBJ1-1, with a weak D call TRBD1 (5 bases). For the CDR3, the DNA is TGTGCCAGCAGTTGGGACCAGGGTCCCACTGAAGCTTTCTTT. It codes for CASSWDQGPTEAFF.